These 24 T cell receptor beta chains share one sample of origin, sequenced in a study of T cell repertoires in aging, cancer and after chemotherapy. TRB rearrangements spanning V, D and J were amplified using mixed TRB-A/B primers. TCRdb fed the multiplex PCR reads into MiXCR, producing one record per CDR3 protein. Among around 1,600 distinct CDR3 sequences, about 55% were seen once, and the ten largest hold 6.5%. The template was genomic DNA from peripheral blood, not RNA. What was sequenced was blood. The receptors come from a human donor with a solid tumor.

V gene TRBV7-2 combines with J gene TRBJ2-6, with D unclear. This CDR3 is 16 amino acids long. Germline V gene data show CDR1 as SGHTA and CDR2 as FQGNSA. The V end lost 1 base, the J end lost 0 bases, and 7 bases lay between the germline ends. CDR3 nucleotides: TGTGCCAGCAGCTTAGGTCAGCCCTCTGGGGCCAACGTCCTGACTTTC. Protein: CASSLGQPSGANVLTF.

V is TRBV20-1 and J is TRBJ1-5; D remains unclear. Deletions cut 5 bases from V and 1 base from J, with 12 bases between. This CDR3 has 14 amino acids. Germline V gives CDR1 DFQATT, CDR2 SNEGSKA (reference sequence). Here the CDR3 DNA reads TGCAGTGCTCTAAACCTAATAAGCAATCAGCCCCAGCATTTT. Translation: CSALNLISNQPQHF.

The chain joins TRBV11-1 to TRBJ2-7; 8 bases match TRBD2. Germline lookup yields CDR1 SGHAT and CDR2 FQDESV (reference sequence). Losses at the gene ends were 5 bases for V and 3 bases for J; bases not matched to a gene: 3. The CDR3 spans 13 residues. The chain's CDR3 is CASSLGLGYEQYF. CDR3 bases: TGTGCCAGCAGCCTGGGACTAGGCTACGAGCAGTACTTC.

The chain joins TRBV12-3 or TRBV12-4 to TRBJ2-7; D remains unclear. The CDR3 is made up of 12 amino acids. The V end lost 3 bases, the J end lost 3 bases, and 6 bases lay between the germline ends. Here the CDR3 reads CASSFVRYEQYF. Here the CDR3 DNA reads TGTGCCAGCAGTTTTGTCCGCTACGAGCAGTACTTC.

The chain combines TRBV27 with TRBJ2-5, with TRBD2 identical over 8 bases. Germline lookup yields CDR1 MNHEY and CDR2 SMNVEV (reference sequence). Trimming removed 3 bases from V and 5 bases from J; junction bases left unmatched: 8. The CDR3 totals 15 residues. CDR3 sequence: CASSFNLAGRETQYF. The CDR3 nucleotides read TGTGCCAGCAGTTTCAACCTAGCGGGTCGCGAGACCCAGTACTTC.

This clonotype was seen a few times. V gene TRBV7-9 combines with J gene TRBJ1-2; maybe TRBD1 (5 bases). CDR3 length: 13 residues. The V gene's germline CDR1 is SEHNR and CDR2 FQNEAQ (reference sequence). V was cut by 2 bases and J by 3 bases, with 7 bases left in between. DNA of the CDR3: TGTGCCAGCAGCTTAACAGGAGACTATGGCTACACCTTC. This encodes CASSLTGDYGYTF.

This clonotype occurred a few times. This chain connects TRBV6-5 to TRBJ2-7; TRBD2 is a possible D gene (7 bases). The CDR3 length is 15 residues. The germline V gene encodes CDR1 MNHEY and CDR2 SVGAGI. V lost 6 bases and J lost 2, with 17 bases in between. CDR3 in DNA: TGTGCCAGCAGCGCCCCGGGGGGCAATCCCTACGAGCAGTACTTC. It codes for CASSAPGGNPYEQYF.

The gene calls are TRBV11-2 and TRBJ2-3; TRBD1 or TRBD2 may be the D gene (5 bases each). Trimming left V 6 bases short and J 3 bases short, with 13 bases between. Germline values: CDR1 SGHAT, CDR2 FQNNGV. The CDR3 is 14 residues long. The CDR3 reads CASRYRDGTDTQYF. The CDR3 DNA reads TGTGCCAGCAGGTACCGGGACGGTACAGATACGCAGTATTTT.

This clonotype was found a few times. The V gene is TRBV15, the J gene TRBJ2-3; 12 nucleotides align to TRBD2. CDR3 length: 15 amino acids. Germline V gene sequence: CDR1 LNHNV, CDR2 YYDKDF (reference sequence). V was clipped by 3 bases and J by 4 bases; unmatched bases: 2. CDR3 sequence: CATSRTSGSPDTQYF. CDR3 bases: TGTGCCACCAGCAGGACTAGCGGGAGTCCAGATACGCAGTATTTT.

With respect to this clonotype: At one end the junction does not follow the germline gene, possibly because of a read error. V is TRBV19 and J is TRBJ2-7, with a weak D call TRBD2 (5 bases). The CDR3 runs 12 residues. The germline V gene encodes CDR1 LNHDA and CDR2 SQIVND (reference sequence). The CDR3 DNA is TGTGCCAGCAGCTTCCGGGATACTGTCGTGAACTTC. Its translation is CASSFRDTVVNF.

This chain joins TRBV15 and TRBJ1-4, with D possibly being TRBD1 (5 bases). The CDR3 spans 14 residues. Trimming took off 1 base at V and 3 bases at J, with 6 bases between the two ends. Germline V gene data show CDR1 as LNHNV and CDR2 as YYDKDF (reference sequence). The DNA of the CDR3 is TGTGCCACCAGCAGAGGGGACGCTAATGAAAAACTGTTTTTT. This translates into CATSRGDANEKLFF. Filled out from reference TRBV15 and TRBJ1-4, the complete variable domain reads DAMVIQNPRYQVTQFGKPVTLSCSQTLNHNVMYWYQQKSSQAPKLLFHYYDKDFNNEADTPDNFQSRRPNTSFCFLDIRSPGLGDTAMYLCATSRGDANEKLFFGSGTQLSVL.

This clonotype is labeled as large. The V call is TRBV29-1, the J call TRBJ1-2; D uncertain. Germline-derived CDR1 and CDR2 are SQVTM and ANQGSEA. The CDR3 loop spans 8 amino acids. Trimming took off 6 bases at V and 8 bases at J, with 4 bases between the two ends. CDR3 protein: CSVSGYTF. CDR3 coding DNA: TGCAGCGTGTCAGGCTACACCTTC.

In its sample, this clonotype was seen a few times. The chain uses TRBV7-2 and TRBJ2-7; 10 bases map to TRBD2. CDR1 SGHTA and CDR2 FQGNSA come from the germline V gene. Losses at the gene ends were 1 base for V and 0 bases for J; bases not matched to a gene: 3. CDR3 length: 16 amino acids. CDR3 region: CASSLVVAGGSYEQYF. The CDR3, as DNA: TGTGCCAGCAGCTTAGTCGTAGCGGGAGGCTCCTACGAGCAGTACTTC.

This clonotype occurred a few times. The V call is TRBV6-6, the J call TRBJ1-5; the D is unclear. The germline V gene has CDR1 MNHNY and CDR2 SVGAGI (reference sequence). This CDR3 has 12 residues. V shed 5 bases and J shed 4 bases, with 6 bases lying between them. CDR3 sequence (DNA): TGTGCCAGCAGTGAGGGTAATCAGCCCCAGCATTTT. It encodes CASSEGNQPQHF.

The chain is built from TRBV20-1 and TRBJ1-2; TRBD1 matches at 9 bases. Trimming removed 4 bases from V and 4 bases from J; junction bases left unmatched: 4. The CDR3 sequence is 13 residues long. Germline-derived CDR1 and CDR2 are DFQATT and SNEGSKA (reference sequence). Written as DNA, the CDR3 is TGCAGTGCTAATCCGACAGGGGGCTATGGCTACACCTTC. It translates to CSANPTGGYGYTF.

This clonotype was recorded a few times. This rearrangement joins TRBV7-6 to TRBJ2-2, with a weak D call TRBD1 (5 bases). CDR3 length: 15 residues. Trimming cost V 1 base and J 7 bases, with 13 bases left between them. From germline, CDR1 is SGHVS and CDR2 FNYEAQ. The DNA of the CDR3 is TGTGCCAGCAGCTTAGTAGGGGCGCTTGGCGGGGAGCTGTTTTTT. Residues: CASSLVGALGGELFF.

V gene TRBV6-1 combines with J gene TRBJ2-1; 12 bases fit TRBD2. The V gene's germline CDR1 is MNHNS and CDR2 SASEGT. CDR3 length: 15 residues. The V gene end was trimmed by 2 bases and the J gene end by 9 bases; junction bases not matched to a gene: 5. The CDR3 nucleotides read TGTGCCAGCAGTGAATCTAGCGGGAGGGCCATTGAGCAGTTCTTC. It codes for CASSESSGRAIEQFF.

This clonotype is a singleton in its sample. This chain connects TRBV7-9 to TRBJ2-5, with 11 bases fitting TRBD2. The ends lost 5 bases at V and 0 bases at J; junction bases unmatched: 5. Germline V gives CDR1 SEHNR, CDR2 FQNEAQ (reference sequence). The CDR3 has 16 residues. The CDR3 nucleotides are TGTGCCAGCAGCGTAGGGACTAGCGGAAACCAAGAGACCCAGTACTTC. It translates to CASSVGTSGNQETQYF.

This clonotype appeared a few times. This sequence joins TRBV30 and TRBJ1-1; D call uncertain. V was cut by 4 bases and J by 0 bases, with 3 bases left in between. This CDR3 spans 11 amino acids. Germline V CDR1 and CDR2: GTSNPN, SVGIG (reference sequence). The CDR3 nucleotides are TGTGCCTGGACGGTGAACACTGAAGCTTTCTTT. As protein: CAWTVNTEAFF.

V is TRBV6-5 and J is TRBJ1-1; no clear D gene. Germline assignment: CDR1 MNHEY and CDR2 SVGAGI. V lost 5 bases to trimming and J lost 1 base, with 8 bases between them. This CDR3 region has 13 residues. CDR3 amino acids: CASSVTANTEAFF. CDR3 sequence (DNA): TGTGCCAGCAGTGTAACAGCGAACACTGAAGCTTTCTTT.

CDR3 protein: CSARMQGNYEQYF. The CDR3 region has the DNA TGCAGTGCTAGAATGCAGGGTAATTACGAGCAGTACTTC. This chain joins TRBV20-1 and TRBJ2-7; a weak D match, TRBD1 (5 bases). V was cut by 2 bases and J by 4 bases, with 12 bases left in between. The CDR3 extends over 13 amino acids. Germline V lookup: CDR1 DFQATT, CDR2 SNEGSKA (reference sequence).

The chain joins TRBV30 to TRBJ1-2; no reliable D call. CDR1 and CDR2 (germline): GTSNPN, SVGIG (reference sequence). The CDR3 is made up of 12 amino acids. V was pared by 0 bases and J by 13 bases, with 15 bases between. This CDR3 reads CAWSVLSQIPTF. CDR3 sequence (DNA): TGTGCCTGGAGTGTATTATCGCAGATACCCACCTTC.

Regarding this clonotype: Since a much larger clone is just one base distant, this may be a read error. As the CDR3 is not closed by the conserved phenylalanine or tryptophan, this likely results from a read error. The chain employs TRBV29-1 and TRBJ1-2; no clear D gene. V was trimmed by 6 bases and J by 2 bases, leaving 10 bases between them. Germline CDR1 is SQVTM and CDR2 is ANQGSEA. The CDR3 is made up of 12 amino acids. The CDR3 DNA follows: TGCAGCGTCTACCAAACCAACTATGGCTACACCATC. Its translation: CSVYQTNYGYTI.

This clonotype has only a few counts. J is TRBJ2-7 and V is TRBV6-1, with D perhaps TRBD2 (5 bases). Germline assignment: CDR1 MNHNS and CDR2 SASEGT. The CDR3 is 13 residues long. Between the trimmed V and J ends, which lost 6 bases and 6 bases, there was a span of 15 bases. CDR3 nucleotide sequence: TGTGCCAGCAGAGACCTTTCGGGGTTCGAGCAGTACTTC. This sequence encodes CASRDLSGFEQYF.